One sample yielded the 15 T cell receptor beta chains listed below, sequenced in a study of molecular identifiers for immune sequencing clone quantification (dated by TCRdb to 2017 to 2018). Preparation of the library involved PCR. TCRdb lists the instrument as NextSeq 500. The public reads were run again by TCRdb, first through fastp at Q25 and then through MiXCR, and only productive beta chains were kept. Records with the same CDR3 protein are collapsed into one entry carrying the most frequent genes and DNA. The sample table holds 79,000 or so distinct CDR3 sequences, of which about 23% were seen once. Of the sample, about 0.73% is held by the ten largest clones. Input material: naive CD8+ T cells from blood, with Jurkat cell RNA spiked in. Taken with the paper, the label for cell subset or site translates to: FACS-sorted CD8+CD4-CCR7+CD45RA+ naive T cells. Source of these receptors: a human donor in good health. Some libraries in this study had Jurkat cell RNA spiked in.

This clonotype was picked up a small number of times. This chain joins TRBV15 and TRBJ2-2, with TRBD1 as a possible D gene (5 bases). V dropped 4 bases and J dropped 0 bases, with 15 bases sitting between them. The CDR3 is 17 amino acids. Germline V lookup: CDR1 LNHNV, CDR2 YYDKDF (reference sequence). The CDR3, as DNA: TGTGCCACCAGCACACCCCCTAGGACAACGAACACCGGGGAGCTGTTTTTT. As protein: CATSTPPRTTNTGELFF.

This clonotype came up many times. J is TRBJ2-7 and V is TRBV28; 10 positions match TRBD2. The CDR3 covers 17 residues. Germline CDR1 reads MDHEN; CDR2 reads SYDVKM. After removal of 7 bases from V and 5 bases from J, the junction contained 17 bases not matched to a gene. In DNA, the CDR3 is TGTGCCAGCAAGCTAGCGGGAGATTTGGAGGAGGTCGACGAGCAGTACTTC. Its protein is CASKLAGDLEEVDEQYF.

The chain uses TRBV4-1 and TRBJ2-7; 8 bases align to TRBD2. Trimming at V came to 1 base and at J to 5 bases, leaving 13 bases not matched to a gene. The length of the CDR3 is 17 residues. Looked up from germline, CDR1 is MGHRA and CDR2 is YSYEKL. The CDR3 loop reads CASSQVVHRLAGHEQYF. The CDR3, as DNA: TGCGCCAGCAGCCAAGTAGTCCATCGCCTAGCGGGTCACGAGCAGTACTTC.

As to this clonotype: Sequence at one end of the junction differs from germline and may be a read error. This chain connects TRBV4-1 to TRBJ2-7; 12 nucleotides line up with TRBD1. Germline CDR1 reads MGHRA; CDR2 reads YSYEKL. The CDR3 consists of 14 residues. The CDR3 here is CASSQGQGAYEQCF. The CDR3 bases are TGCGCCAGCAGCCAGGGACAGGGGGCTTACGAGCAGTGCTTC.

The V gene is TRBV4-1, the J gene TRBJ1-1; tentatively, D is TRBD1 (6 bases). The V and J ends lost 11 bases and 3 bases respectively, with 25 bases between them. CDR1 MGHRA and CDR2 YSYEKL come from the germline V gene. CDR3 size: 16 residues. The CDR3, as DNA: TGCGCCCCCAGCCCCGGGAGGGGGGCGGGTGACACTGAAGCTTTCTTT. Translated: CAPSPGRGAGDTEAFF.

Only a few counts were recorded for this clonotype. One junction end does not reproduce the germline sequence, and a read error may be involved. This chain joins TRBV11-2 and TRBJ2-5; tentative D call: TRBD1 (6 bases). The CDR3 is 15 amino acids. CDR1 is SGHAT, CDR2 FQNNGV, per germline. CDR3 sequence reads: CASSLDHRVGETQYF. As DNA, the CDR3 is TGTGCCAGCAGCCTAGATCACAGGGTTGGGGAGACCCAGTACTTC.

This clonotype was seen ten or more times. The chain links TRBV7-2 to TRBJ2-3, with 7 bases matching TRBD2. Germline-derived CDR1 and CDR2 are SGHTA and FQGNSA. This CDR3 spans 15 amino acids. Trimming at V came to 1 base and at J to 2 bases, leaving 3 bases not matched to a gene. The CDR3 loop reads CASSLGGTTTDTQYF. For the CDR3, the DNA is TGTGCCAGCAGCTTAGGTGGGACTACCACAGATACGCAGTATTTT.

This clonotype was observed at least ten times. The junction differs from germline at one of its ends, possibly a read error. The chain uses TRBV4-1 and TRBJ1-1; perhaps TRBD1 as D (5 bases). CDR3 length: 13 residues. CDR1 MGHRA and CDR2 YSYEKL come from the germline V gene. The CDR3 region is CASSPTGNTEAFF. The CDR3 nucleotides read TGTGCCAGCAGCCCAACAGGCAACACTGAAGCTTTCTTT.

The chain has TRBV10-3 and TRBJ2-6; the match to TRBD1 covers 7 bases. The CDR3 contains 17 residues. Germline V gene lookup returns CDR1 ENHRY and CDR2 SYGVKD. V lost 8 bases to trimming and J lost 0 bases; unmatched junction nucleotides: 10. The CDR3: CAIGTTGSSSGANVLTF. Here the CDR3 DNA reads TGTGCCATCGGAACGACAGGGTCTAGCTCTGGGGCCAACGTCCTGACTTTC.

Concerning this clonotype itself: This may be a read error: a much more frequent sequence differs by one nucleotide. In nucleotides, the CDR3 is TGTGCCAGCAGTATATCAGCCCGCACAGATACGCAGTATTTT. As protein: CASSISARTDTQYF. The chain uses TRBV28 and TRBJ2-3; D call uncertain. The CDR3 has 14 amino acids. Germline V gene lookup returns CDR1 MDHEN and CDR2 SYDVKM. V lost 5 bases to trimming and J lost 1 base, with 10 bases between them.

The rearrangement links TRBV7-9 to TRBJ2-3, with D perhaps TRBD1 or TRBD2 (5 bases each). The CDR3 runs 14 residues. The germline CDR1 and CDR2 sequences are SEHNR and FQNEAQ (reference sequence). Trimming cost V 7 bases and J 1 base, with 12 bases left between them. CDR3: CASTSGRGTDTQYF. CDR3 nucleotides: TGTGCCAGCACCTCGGGACGGGGCACAGATACGCAGTATTTT.

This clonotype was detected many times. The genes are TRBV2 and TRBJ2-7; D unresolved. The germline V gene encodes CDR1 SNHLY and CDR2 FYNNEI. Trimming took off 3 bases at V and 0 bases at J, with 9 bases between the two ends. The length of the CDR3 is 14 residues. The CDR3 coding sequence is TGTGCCAGCAGTGACCGAGTAAGCTCCTACGAGCAGTACTTC. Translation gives CASSDRVSSYEQYF.

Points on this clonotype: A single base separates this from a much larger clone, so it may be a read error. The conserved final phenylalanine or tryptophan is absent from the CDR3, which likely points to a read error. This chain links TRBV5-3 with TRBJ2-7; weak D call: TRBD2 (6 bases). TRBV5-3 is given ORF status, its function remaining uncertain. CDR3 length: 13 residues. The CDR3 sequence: CASSFGGAYEQYL. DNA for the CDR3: TGTGCCAGCAGCTTTGGAGGGGCCTACGAGCAGTACCTC.

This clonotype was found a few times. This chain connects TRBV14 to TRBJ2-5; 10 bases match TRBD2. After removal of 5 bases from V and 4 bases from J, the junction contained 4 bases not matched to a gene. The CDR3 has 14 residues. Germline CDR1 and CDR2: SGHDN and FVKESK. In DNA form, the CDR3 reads TGTGCCAGCAGCTCTTGGACTAGCGGAGAGACCCAGTACTTC. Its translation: CASSSWTSGETQYF.

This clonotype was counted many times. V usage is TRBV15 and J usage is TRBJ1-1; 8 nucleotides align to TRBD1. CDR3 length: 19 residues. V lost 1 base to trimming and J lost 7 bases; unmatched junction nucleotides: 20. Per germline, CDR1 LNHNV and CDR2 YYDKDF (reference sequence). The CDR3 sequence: CATSRVPGTGEGPINEAFF. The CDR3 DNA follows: TGTGCCACCAGCAGAGTCCCTGGGACAGGTGAAGGCCCTATTAATGAAGCTTTCTTT. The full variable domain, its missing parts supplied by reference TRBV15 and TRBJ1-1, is DAMVIQNPRYQVTQFGKPVTLSCSQTLNHNVMYWYQQKSSQAPKLLFHYYDKDFNNEADTPDNFQSRRPNTSFCFLDIRSPGLGDTAMYLCATSRVPGTGEGPINEAFFGQGTRLTVV.